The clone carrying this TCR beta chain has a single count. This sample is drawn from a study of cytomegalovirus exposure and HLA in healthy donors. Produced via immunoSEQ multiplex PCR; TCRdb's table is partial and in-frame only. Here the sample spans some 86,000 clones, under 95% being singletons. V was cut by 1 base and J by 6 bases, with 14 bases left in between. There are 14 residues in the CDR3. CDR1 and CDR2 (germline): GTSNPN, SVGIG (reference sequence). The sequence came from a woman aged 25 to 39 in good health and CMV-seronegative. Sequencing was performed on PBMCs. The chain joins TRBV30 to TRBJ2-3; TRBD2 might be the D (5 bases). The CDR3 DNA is TGTGCCTGGAGTGGGACCCCGAGGGCGGATACGCAGTATTTT. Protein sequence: CAWSGTPRADTQYF. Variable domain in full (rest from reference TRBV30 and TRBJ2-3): SQTIHQWPATLVQPVGSPLSLECTVEGTSNPNLYWYRQAAGRGLQLLFYSVGIGQISSEVPQNLSASRPQDRQFILSSKKLLLSDSGFYLCAWSGTPRADTQYFGPGTRLTVL.